This TCR beta chain came from a study of OX40 agonist ivuxolimab in advanced cancers. Assay: immunoSEQ multiplex PCR; the TCRdb copy retains only in-frame clones and omits some. Of 50,000 or so clones in the sample, about 80% are singletons; the top ten hold 2% to 2.5%. Looked up from germline, CDR1 is ENHRY and CDR2 is SYGVKD. The CDR3 covers 12 residues. Trimming took off 1 base at V and 6 bases at J, with 6 bases between the two ends. The sample here was CD4+ or CD8+ T cells sorted from blood, taken in a trial of the OX40 agonist ivuxolimab. The chain combines TRBV10-3 with TRBJ1-1; D gene ambiguous. The clonotype originates from an adult with an advanced solid tumor such as melanoma, head and neck, liver or kidney cancer. The CDR3 loop is CAISEFASEAFF. For the CDR3, the DNA is TGTGCCATCAGTGAGTTTGCCTCTGAAGCTTTCTTT.